The TCR beta chain described here comes from a study of CD8+ T cells in alopecia areata. Study in general: For treated patients, severity scores reflected the percentage of scalp area affected. Study-wide results and caveats: Just one nonresponder means the tie between baseline CD8+ expansion and response stays uncertain. Lesional scalp displayed greater clonality than normal scalp, most notably in alopecia totalis/universalis.

Note on this clone: No antigen is known for it.

Stated treatment: oral pan-JAK inhibitor, 5-10 mg twice daily. Germline V gene sequence: CDR1 SGHDN, CDR2 FVKESK. The CDR3 loop spans 10 amino acids. V was clipped by 11 bases and J by 8 bases, with 10 bases between them. RNA, once extracted, was reverse transcribed into cDNA for use as the sequencing template. TCRdb keeps only in-frame clones here, not all; method: immunoSEQ multiplex PCR. Of 150,000 or so clones listed, about 88% are singletons. V is TRBV14 and J is TRBJ2-1, with D uncertain. The clonotype originates from a human donor with alopecia areata. The sample was CD8+ T cells sorted from blood, taken at week 4, from a patient treated with tofacitinib. The CDR3 reads CASSPHEQFF. The CDR3 bases are TGTGCCTCCAGCCCCCATGAGCAGTTCTTC.